This is a list of T cell receptor beta chains from one sample in a study of CD8+ T cells in alopecia areata. Assay used: immunoSEQ multiplex PCR; TCRdb lists only in-frame clones, some missing. The repertoire holds fewer than 350,000 clones, 58% seen once, with under 2% in the top ten. This specimen consisted of CD4+ T cells sorted from blood, obtained at week 24, from a patient treated with tofacitinib. The receptor source for this set is a human donor with alopecia areata. Both conserved end residues are part of each CDR3. A D gene is named only where the DNA matches it firmly. Clone sizes are given selectively: once, few, many, or a class where the clone is expanded.

CSVEGQGGGYTF | TGCAGCGTTGAAGGGCAGGGTGGTGGCTACACCTTC | NA | NA | TRBV29-1 | 12 | TRBJ1-2
CASSQVGASGAIRGWQETQYF | TGCGCCAGCAGCCAAGTTGGGGCTAGCGGGGCCATCCGGGGGTGGCAAGAGACCCAGTACTTC | TRBD2 | few | TRBV4-1 | 21 | TRBJ2-5
CASSLPGYEQYF | TGTGCCAGCAGCTTACCAGGGTACGAGCAGTACTTC | NA | once | TRBV7-9 | 12 | TRBJ2-7
CASSSTGGGRSYGYTF | TGTGCCAGCAGCTCCACGGGAGGTGGGCGCAGCTATGGCTACACCTTC | NA | few | TRBV7-2 | 16 | TRBJ1-2
CASRGILPTYEQYF | TGTGCCAGCAGGGGGATCTTACCCACCTACGAGCAGTACTTC | NA | NA | TRBV28 | 14 | TRBJ2-7
CASSQGGRGPPLRGGYTF | TGCGCCAGCAGCCAAGGTGGCCGGGGCCCACCCCTCAGAGGTGGCTACACCTTC | NA | NA | TRBV4-1 | 18 | TRBJ1-2
CSASDAYEQYF | TGCAGTGCTAGTGATGCCTACGAGCAGTACTTC | NA | NA | TRBV20-1 | 11 | TRBJ2-7
CASSSTAGETQYF | TGTGCCAGCAGCTCGACTGCGGGAGAGACCCAGTACTTC | NA | NA | TRBV5-6 | 13 | TRBJ2-5
CSVEGRQTYEQYF | TGCAGCGTTGAAGGAAGGCAAACCTACGAGCAGTACTTC | NA | few | TRBV29-1 | 13 | TRBJ2-7
CASSVEWAGTMNTEAFF | TGTGCCAGCAGTGTTGAATGGGCAGGGACGATGAACACTGAAGCTTTCTTT | NA | once | TRBV6-1 | 17 | TRBJ1-1